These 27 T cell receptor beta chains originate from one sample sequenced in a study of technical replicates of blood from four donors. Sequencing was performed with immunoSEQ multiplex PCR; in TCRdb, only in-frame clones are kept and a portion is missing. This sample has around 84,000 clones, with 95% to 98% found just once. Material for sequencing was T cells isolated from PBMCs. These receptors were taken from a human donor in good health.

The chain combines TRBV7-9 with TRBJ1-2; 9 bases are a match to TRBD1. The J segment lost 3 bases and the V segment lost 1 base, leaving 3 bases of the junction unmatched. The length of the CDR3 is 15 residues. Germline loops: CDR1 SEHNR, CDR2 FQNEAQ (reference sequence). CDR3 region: CASSLDTGGDYGYTF. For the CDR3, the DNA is TGTGCCAGCAGCTTAGACACAGGGGGCGACTATGGCTACACCTTC.

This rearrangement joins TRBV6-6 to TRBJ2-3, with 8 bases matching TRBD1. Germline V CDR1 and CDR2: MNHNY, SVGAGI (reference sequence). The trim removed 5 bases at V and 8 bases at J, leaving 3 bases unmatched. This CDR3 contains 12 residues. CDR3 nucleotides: TGTGCCAGCAGTAGACAGGGGATTACGCAGTATTTT. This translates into CASSRQGITQYF.

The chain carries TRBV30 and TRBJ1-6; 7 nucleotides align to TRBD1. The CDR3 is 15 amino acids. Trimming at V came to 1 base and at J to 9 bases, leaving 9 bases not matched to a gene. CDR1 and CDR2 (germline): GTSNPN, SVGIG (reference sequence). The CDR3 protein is CAWSDRQGRGSPLHF. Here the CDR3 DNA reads TGTGCCTGGAGTGATCGACAGGGCAGGGGTTCACCCCTCCACTTT.

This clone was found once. This chain's CDR3 is CASSLLGGGWNEQFF. The DNA for the CDR3 is TGTGCCAGCAGCCTCCTTGGGGGGGGTTGGAATGAGCAGTTCTTC. The chain joins TRBV9 to TRBJ2-1; 7 bases map to TRBD2. The V gene end was trimmed by 4 bases and the J gene end by 7 bases; junction bases not matched to a gene: 11. Germline V gene sequence: CDR1 SGDLS, CDR2 YYNGEE. The CDR3 sequence is 15 residues long.

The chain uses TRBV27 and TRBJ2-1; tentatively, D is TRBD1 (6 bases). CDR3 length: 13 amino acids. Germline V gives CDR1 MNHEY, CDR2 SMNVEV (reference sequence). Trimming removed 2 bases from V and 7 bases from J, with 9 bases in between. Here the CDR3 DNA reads TGTGCCAGCAGTTTAGGACAGTGGAATGAGCAGTTCTTC. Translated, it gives CASSLGQWNEQFF.

Written as DNA, the CDR3 is TGTGCCAGCAGCAAACCACAGGGGAATGAAAAACTGTTTTTT. It encodes CASSKPQGNEKLFF. The chain uses TRBV25-1 and TRBJ1-4, with 7 bases fitting TRBD1. The CDR3 length is 14 residues. J gave up 5 bases and V 6 bases, and 6 bases lay outside the gene matches. Germline V gene lookup returns CDR1 MGHDK and CDR2 SYGVNS.

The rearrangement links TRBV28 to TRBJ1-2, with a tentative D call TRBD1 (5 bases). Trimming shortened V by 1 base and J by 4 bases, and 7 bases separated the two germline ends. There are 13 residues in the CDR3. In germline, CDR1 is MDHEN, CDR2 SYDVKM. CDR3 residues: CASSLSGSYGYTF. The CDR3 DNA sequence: TGTGCCAGCAGTTTATCAGGGTCCTATGGCTACACCTTC.

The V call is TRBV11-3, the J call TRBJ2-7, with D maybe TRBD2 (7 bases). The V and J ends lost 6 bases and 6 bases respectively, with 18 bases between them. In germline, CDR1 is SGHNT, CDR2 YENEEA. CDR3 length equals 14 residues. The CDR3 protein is CASSRRGGDREQYF. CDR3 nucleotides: TGTGCCAGCAGTCGTCGAGGGGGGGATCGCGAGCAGTACTTC.

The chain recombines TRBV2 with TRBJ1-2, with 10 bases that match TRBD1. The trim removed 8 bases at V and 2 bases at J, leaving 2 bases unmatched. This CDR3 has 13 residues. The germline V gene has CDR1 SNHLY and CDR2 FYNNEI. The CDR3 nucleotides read TGTGCCAGCCGACAGGGGGCGAACTATGGCTACACCTTC. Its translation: CASRQGANYGYTF. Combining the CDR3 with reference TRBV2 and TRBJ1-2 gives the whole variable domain EPEVTQTPSHQVTQMGQEVILRCVPISNHLYFYWYRQILGQKVEFLVSFYNNEISEKSEIFDDQFSVERPDGSNFTLKIRSTKLEDSAMYFCASRQGANYGYTFGSGTRLTVV.

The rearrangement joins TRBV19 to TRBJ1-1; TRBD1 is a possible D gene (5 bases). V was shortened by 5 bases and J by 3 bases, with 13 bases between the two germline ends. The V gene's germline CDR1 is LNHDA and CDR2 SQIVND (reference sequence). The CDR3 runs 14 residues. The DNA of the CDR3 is TGTGCCAGTAGTCGGGGGGTATACGACACTGAAGCTTTCTTT. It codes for CASSRGVYDTEAFF.

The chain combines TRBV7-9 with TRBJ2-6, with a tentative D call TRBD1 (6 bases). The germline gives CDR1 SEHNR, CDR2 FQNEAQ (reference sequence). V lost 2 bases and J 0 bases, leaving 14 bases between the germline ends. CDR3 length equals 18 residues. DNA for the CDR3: TGTGCCAGCAGCTTAAGGGCAGGGGACGTCTCTGGGGCCAACGTCCTGACTTTC. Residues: CASSLRAGDVSGANVLTF.

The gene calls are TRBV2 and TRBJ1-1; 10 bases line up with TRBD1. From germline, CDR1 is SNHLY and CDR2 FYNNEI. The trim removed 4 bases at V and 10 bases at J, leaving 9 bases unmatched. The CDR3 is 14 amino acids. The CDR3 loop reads CASSGGQGMWVAFF. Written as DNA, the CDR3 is TGTGCCAGCAGTGGGGGACAGGGGATGTGGGTAGCTTTCTTT.

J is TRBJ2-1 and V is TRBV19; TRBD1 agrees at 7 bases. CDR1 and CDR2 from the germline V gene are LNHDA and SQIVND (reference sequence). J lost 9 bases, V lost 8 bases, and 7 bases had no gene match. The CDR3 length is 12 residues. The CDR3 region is CASQGVLSEQFF. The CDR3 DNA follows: TGTGCCAGTCAGGGGGTTTTGAGTGAGCAGTTCTTC.

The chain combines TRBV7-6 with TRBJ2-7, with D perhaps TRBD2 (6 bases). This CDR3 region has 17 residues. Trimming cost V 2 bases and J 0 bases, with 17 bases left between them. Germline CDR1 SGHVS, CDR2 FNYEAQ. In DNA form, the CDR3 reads TGTGCCAGCAGCTTACAAATAGGGGACTTGAGCTCCTACGAGCAGTACTTC. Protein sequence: CASSLQIGDLSSYEQYF.

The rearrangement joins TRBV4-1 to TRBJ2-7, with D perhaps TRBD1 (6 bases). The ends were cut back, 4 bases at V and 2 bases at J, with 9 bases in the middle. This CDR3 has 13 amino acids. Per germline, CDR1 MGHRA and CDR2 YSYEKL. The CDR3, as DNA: TGCGCCAGCAGCCTAAGGGGGACCTACGAGCAGTACTTC. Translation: CASSLRGTYEQYF.

Written as DNA, the CDR3 is TGCGCCAGCAGCCGGGGACAGTCGAGCACTGAAGCTTTCTTT. Protein sequence: CASSRGQSSTEAFF. V is TRBV5-1 and J is TRBJ1-1; 7 nucleotides agree with TRBD1. Germline V lookup: CDR1 SGHRS, CDR2 YFSETQ. With 4 bases clipped from V and 4 bases from J, the junction kept 7 bases outside the gene matches. This CDR3 comprises 14 residues.

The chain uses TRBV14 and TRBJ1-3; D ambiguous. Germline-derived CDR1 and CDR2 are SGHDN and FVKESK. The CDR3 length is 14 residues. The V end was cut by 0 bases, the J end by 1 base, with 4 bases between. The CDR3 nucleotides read TGTGCCAGCAGCCAAGAGTCGTCTGGAAACACCATATATTTT. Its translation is CASSQESSGNTIYF.

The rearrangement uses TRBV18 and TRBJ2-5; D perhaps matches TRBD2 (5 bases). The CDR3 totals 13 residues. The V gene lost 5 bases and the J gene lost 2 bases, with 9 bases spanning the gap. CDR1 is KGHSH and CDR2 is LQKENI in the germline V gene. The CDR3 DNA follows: TGTGCCAGCTCAACAGCGGATCAAGAGACCCAGTACTTC. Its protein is CASSTADQETQYF.

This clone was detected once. The CDR3 DNA reads as TGTGCCAGCAGCGAGACAGGCTCCTACGAGCAGTACTTC. Translated, it gives CASSETGSYEQYF. The chain has TRBV27 and TRBJ2-7; tentative D call: TRBD1 (6 bases). V was clipped by 6 bases and J by 0 bases, with 9 bases between them. From germline, CDR1 is MNHEY and CDR2 SMNVEV (reference sequence). The CDR3 covers 13 residues.

CDR3 sequence: CAISEGSGGYNEQFF. CDR3 nucleotides: TGTGCCATCAGTGAAGGTAGCGGGGGGTACAATGAGCAGTTCTTC. The chain combines TRBV10-3 with TRBJ2-1, with 10 nucleotides matching TRBD2. V shed 3 bases and J 4 bases; nucleotides not matched to a gene: 3. The CDR3 consists of 15 residues. Germline CDR1 ENHRY, CDR2 SYGVKD.

CDR3 loop: CASSLSTSGRGGNEQFF. In nucleotides, the CDR3 is TGCGCCAGCAGCTTGTCGACTAGCGGGAGGGGTGGCAATGAGCAGTTCTTC. The chain recombines TRBV5-1 with TRBJ2-1; 14 nucleotides line up with TRBD2. Germline-derived CDR1 and CDR2 are SGHRS and YFSETQ. V lost 1 base, J lost 6 bases, and 6 bases stayed unmatched. The CDR3 consists of 17 residues. The full variable domain, rest sourced from reference TRBV5-1 and TRBJ2-1, is KAGVTQTPRYLIKTRGQQVTLSCSPISGHRSVSWYQQTPGQGLQFLFEYFSETQRNKGNFPGRFSGRQFSNSRSEMNVSTLELGDSALYLCASSLSTSGRGGNEQFFGPGTRLTVL.

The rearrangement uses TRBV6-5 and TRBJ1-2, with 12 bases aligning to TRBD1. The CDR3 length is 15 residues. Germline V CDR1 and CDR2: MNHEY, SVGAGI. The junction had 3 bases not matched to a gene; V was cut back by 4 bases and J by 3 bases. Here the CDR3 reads CASSWGQGADYGYTF. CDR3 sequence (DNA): TGTGCCAGCAGTTGGGGACAGGGGGCGGACTATGGCTACACCTTC.

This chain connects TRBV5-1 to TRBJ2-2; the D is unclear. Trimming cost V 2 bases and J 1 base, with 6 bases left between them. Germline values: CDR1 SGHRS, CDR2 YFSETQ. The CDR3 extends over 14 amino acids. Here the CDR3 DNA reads TGCGCCAGCAGCTTCGGGTGGAACACCGGGGAGCTGTTTTTT. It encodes CASSFGWNTGELFF.

CDR3 DNA sequence: TGTGCCAGCAGCTTGTCGAGCGGTAGCACAGATACGCAGTATTTT. As protein: CASSLSSGSTDTQYF. This rearrangement joins TRBV5-4 to TRBJ2-3; D may be TRBD2 (5 bases). The CDR3 contains 15 residues. Germline V gene data show CDR1 as SGHNT and CDR2 as YYREEE (reference sequence). Trimming stripped 1 base from V and 0 bases from J, with 9 bases between.

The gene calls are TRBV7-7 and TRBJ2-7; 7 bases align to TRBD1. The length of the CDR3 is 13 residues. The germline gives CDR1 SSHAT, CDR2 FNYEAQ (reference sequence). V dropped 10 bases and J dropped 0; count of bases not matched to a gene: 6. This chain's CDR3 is CAIEGADSYEQYF. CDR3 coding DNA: TGTGCCATTGAGGGGGCGGACTCCTACGAGCAGTACTTC.

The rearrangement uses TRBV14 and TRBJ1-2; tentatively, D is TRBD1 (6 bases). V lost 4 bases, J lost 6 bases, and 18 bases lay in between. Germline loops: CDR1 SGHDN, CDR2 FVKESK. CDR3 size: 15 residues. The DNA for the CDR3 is TGTGCCAGCAGCCCCGCGGACAGCGGGGTCAATGGCTACACCTTC. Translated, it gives CASSPADSGVNGYTF.

The CDR3 coding sequence is TGTGCCAGCAGACGCATGCTATCCCCCACTGAAGCTTTCTTT. Encoded protein: CASRRMLSPTEAFF. This chain uses TRBV2 with TRBJ1-1; D remains ambiguous. Trimming took off 6 bases at V and 4 bases at J, with 15 bases between the two ends. The germline CDR1 and CDR2 sequences are SNHLY and FYNNEI. The CDR3 is made up of 14 amino acids.